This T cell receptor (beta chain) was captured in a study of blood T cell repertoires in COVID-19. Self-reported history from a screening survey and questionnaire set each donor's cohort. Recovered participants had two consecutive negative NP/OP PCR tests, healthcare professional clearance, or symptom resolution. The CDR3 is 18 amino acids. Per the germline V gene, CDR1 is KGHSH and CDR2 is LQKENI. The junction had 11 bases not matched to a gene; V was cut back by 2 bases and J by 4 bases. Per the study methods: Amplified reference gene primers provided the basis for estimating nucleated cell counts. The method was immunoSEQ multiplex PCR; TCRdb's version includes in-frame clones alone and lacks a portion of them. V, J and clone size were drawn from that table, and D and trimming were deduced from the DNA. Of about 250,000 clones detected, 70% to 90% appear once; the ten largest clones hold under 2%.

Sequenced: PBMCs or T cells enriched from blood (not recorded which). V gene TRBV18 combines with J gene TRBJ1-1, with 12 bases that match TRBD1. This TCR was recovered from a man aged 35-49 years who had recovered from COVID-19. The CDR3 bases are TGTGCCAGCTCACCATGGGACAGGGGGCACGGGTCTGGCACTGAAGCTTTCTTT. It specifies CASSPWDRGHGSGTEAFF.